This T cell receptor (beta chain) is from a study of response to subunit inactivated influenza vaccine. The CDR3 totals 11 residues. Germline V gene sequence: CDR1 SGHTA, CDR2 FQGNSA. V was cut by 6 bases and J by 5 bases, with 7 bases left in between. Via MiXCR, TCRdb re-called the RT-PCR reads, giving one row per CDR3 protein. The sample shows 500,000 or so distinct CDR3 sequences, approximately 15% of them seen only once. This chain connects TRBV7-2 to TRBJ1-1; unclear D gene. This clonotype originated in a man aged 45 to 70 who received an inactivated influenza vaccine. Sequenced material: CD4+ T cells sorted from PBMCs, taken around 25 months after vaccination. CDR3 residues: CASSSTTEAFF. The CDR3 region has the DNA TGTGCCAGCAGTAGTACGACTGAAGCTTTCTTT.